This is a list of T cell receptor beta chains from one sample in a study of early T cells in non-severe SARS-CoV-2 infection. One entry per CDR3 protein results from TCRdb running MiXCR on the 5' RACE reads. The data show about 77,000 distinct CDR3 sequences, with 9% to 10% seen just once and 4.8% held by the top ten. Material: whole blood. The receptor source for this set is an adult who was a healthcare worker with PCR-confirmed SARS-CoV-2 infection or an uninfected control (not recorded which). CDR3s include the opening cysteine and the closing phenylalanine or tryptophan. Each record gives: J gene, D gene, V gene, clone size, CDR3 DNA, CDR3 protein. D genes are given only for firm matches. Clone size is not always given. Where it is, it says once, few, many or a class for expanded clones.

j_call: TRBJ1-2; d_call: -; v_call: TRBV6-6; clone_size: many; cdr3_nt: TGTGCCAGCAGTCCAGGAACTTATGGCTACACCTTC; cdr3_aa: CASSPGTYGYTF
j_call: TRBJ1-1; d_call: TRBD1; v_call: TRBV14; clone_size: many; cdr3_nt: TGTGCCAGCAGGCCTACAGGGGGCTTTTGGGACACTGAAGCTTTCTTT; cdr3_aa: CASRPTGGFWDTEAFF
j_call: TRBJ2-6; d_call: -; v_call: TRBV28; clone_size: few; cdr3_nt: TGTGCCAGCAGTCCCTCTCGGGCCAACGTCCTGACTTTC; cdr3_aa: CASSPSRANVLTF
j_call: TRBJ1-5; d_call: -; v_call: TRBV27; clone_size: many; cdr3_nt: TGTGCCAGCAGTACCGGGACCGCCGGGCCCCAGCATTTT; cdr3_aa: CASSTGTAGPQHF
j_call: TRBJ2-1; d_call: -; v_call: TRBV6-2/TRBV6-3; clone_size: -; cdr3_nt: TGTGCCAGCAGTGGGCCCCCGTTAGCACGGGAGCAGTTCTTC; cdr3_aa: CASSGPPLAREQFF
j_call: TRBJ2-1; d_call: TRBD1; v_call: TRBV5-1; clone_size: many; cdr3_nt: TGCGCCAGCGCTCCCGGGACAGATCACAATGAGCAGTTCTTC; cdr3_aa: CASAPGTDHNEQFF
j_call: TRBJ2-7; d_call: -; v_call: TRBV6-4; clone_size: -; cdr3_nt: TGTGCCAGCAGTGCGGGCTTCAAGGAGTACTTC; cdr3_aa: CASSAGFKEYF
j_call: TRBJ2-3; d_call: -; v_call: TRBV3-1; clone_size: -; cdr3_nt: TGTGCCAGCAGCCAAGATACCGGGGGCGGGATGGCCACAGATACGCAGTATTTT; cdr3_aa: CASSQDTGGGMATDTQYF
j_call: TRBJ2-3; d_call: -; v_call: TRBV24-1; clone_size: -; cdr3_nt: TGTGCCACTCTGACGCAGGGAGAGTCAGATACGCAGTATTTT; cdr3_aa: CATLTQGESDTQYF
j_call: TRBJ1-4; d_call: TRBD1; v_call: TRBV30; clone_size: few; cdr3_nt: TGTGGGGGACAGGGGCAGGCCCGTAATGAAAAACTGTTTTTT; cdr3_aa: CGGQGQARNEKLFF
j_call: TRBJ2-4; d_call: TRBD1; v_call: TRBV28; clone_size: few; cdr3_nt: TGTGCCAGCAGTTCCCACGAAGGGACAGGGAAAAACATTCAGTACTTC; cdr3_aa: CASSSHEGTGKNIQYF
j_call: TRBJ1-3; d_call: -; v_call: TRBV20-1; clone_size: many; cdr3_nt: TGCAGTGCTAGAGATGGGGCAGGGGTGTCTGGAAACACCATATATTTT; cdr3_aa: CSARDGAGVSGNTIYF